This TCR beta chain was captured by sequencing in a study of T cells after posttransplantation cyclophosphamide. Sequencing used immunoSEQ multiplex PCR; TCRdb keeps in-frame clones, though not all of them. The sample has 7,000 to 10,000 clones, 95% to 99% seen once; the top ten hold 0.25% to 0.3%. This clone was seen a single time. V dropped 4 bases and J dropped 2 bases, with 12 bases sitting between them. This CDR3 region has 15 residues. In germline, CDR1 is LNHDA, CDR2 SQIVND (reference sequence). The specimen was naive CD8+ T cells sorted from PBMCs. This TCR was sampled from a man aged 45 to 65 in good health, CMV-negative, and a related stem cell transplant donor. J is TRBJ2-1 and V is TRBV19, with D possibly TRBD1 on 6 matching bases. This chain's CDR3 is CASSKDSTTYNEQFF. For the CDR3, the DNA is TGTGCCAGTAGTAAGGACAGCACAACCTACAATGAGCAGTTCTTC.